The subject of this entry is one T cell receptor beta chain. These data are taken from a study of technical replicates of blood from a few donors. Germline assignment: CDR1 SEHNR and CDR2 FQNEAQ (reference sequence). V was trimmed by 1 base and J by 4 bases, leaving 8 bases between them. This CDR3 contains 14 residues. The repertoire was sequenced with immunoSEQ multiplex PCR; TCRdb's copy has only in-frame clones and lacks some. The table has 60,000 to 85,000 clones, 91% seen once; the top ten hold about 0.39%. The sequencing input was T cells isolated from PBMCs. The chain joins TRBV7-9 to TRBJ2-1; D is unresolved. The receptor comes from a human donor in good health. CDR3 sequence (DNA): TGTGCCAGCAGCTTAGGCGGCCTTTACAATGAGCAGTTCTTC. It specifies CASSLGGLYNEQFF.